These T cell receptor beta chains were read from a single sample in a study of shared clonotypes between healthy human individuals. Method: immunoSEQ multiplex PCR; TCRdb's copy keeps in-frame clones and lacks some. This sample yields 850,000 to 1,100,000 clones, of which about 80% are seen a single time; 0.89% belongs to the top ten. The specimen sequenced was memory CD4+ T cells from PBMCs. These receptor sequences come from a man in his late teens or twenties in good health. Some clones in this sample may be carry-over from other donors' samples. Each CDR3 is given with its conserved first and last residue. The order of the fields is V gene, clone size, J gene, D gene, CDR3 protein, CDR3 DNA. A D gene is named only where the DNA matches it firmly. Not all rows give a size; the values are once, few, many and, for expanded clones, a class.

>TRBV28|few|TRBJ1-5|-
CASTPGDQPQHF
TGTGCCAGCACCCCGGGAGATCAGCCCCAGCATTTT
>TRBV2|-|TRBJ1-4|-
CASSVQGLNEKLFF
TGTGCCAGCAGTGTACAAGGGTTGAATGAAAAACTGTTTTTT
>TRBV28|-|TRBJ1-5|TRBD1
CASSHPSNRGEGDSNQPQHF
TGTGCCAGCAGTCACCCATCAAACAGGGGTGAGGGAGATAGCAATCAGCCCCAGCATTTT
>TRBV30|-|TRBJ2-7|-
CAWSVENEQYF
TGTGCCTGGAGTGTAGAGAACGAGCAGTACTTC
>TRBV28|-|TRBJ1-1|-
CASSSRGGAWAEAFF
TGTGCCAGCAGTTCGCGAGGAGGGGCTTGGGCTGAAGCTTTCTTT
>TRBV7-9|-|TRBJ2-3|TRBD1
CASSFPQGFSPDTQYF
TGTGCCAGCAGCTTCCCACAGGGGTTTTCACCAGATACGCAGTATTTT
>TRBV2|-|TRBJ2-7|-
CASRGGPSGFYEQYF
TGTGCCAGCAGGGGGGGCCCTTCTGGGTTCTACGAGCAGTACTTC
>TRBV9|-|TRBJ2-1|TRBD2
CASSVGGRGFDEQFF
TGTGCCAGCAGCGTAGGAGGGAGGGGCTTCGATGAGCAGTTCTTC
>TRBV5-1|once|TRBJ2-7|-
CASSLSAGSYEQYF
TGCGCCAGCAGCTTGTCGGCTGGTTCCTACGAGCAGTACTTC
>TRBV7-6|once|TRBJ2-5|-
CASSSNRETQYF
TGTGCCAGCAGCTCGAATCGGGAGACCCAGTACTTC
>TRBV28|once|TRBJ2-7|-
CASSPLSRWSSYEQYF
TGTGCCAGCAGTCCACTCAGCCGTTGGAGCTCCTACGAGCAGTACTTC
>TRBV5-1|-|TRBJ1-2|-
CASSLRPGGGGGYTF
TGCGCCAGCAGCTTGAGGCCGGGAGGGGGAGGTGGCTACACCTTC
>TRBV5-5|-|TRBJ2-5|-
CASSSVSFGRETQYF
TGTGCCAGCAGCTCTGTTTCGTTTGGGCGGGAGACCCAGTACTTC
>TRBV11-2|-|TRBJ1-1|TRBD1
CASSLQGALGAFF
TGTGCCAGCAGCCTTCAGGGGGCATTAGGAGCTTTCTTT
>TRBV7-2|once|TRBJ2-1|TRBD2
CASSPRAGRAIGQFF
TGTGCCAGCAGCCCTCGCGCCGGGAGGGCCATTGGGCAGTTCTTC
>TRBV19|-|TRBJ1-5|-
CASSFGTGNQPQHF
TGTGCCAGTAGTTTCGGGACGGGTAATCAGCCCCAGCATTTT
>TRBV5-1|-|TRBJ2-1|-
CASSLTASYNEQFF
TGCGCCAGCAGCTTGACCGCGAGTTACAATGAGCAGTTCTTC
>TRBV10-1|-|TRBJ2-5|-
CASSEIGQQETQYF
TGCGCCAGCAGTGAAATTGGACAGCAAGAGACCCAGTACTTC
>TRBV14|-|TRBJ1-2|-
CASSPLREGHGYTF
TGTGCCAGCAGCCCTCTCAGGGAGGGGCATGGCTACACCTTC
>TRBV2|-|TRBJ2-2|-
CASRRDSRIGELFF
TGTGCCAGCAGGAGGGATTCGAGGATCGGGGAGCTGTTTTTT
>TRBV18|-|TRBJ1-3|-
CAVTRGNSGNTIYF
TGTGCCGTCACCCGAGGCAACTCTGGAAACACCATATATTTT
>TRBV7-8|-|TRBJ2-7|-
CASSLVGGGSSYEQYF
TGTGCCAGCAGCTTAGTCGGTGGGGGTAGCTCCTACGAGCAGTACTTC
>TRBV5-1|-|TRBJ2-1|TRBD2
CASSLALAGGLPYNEQFF
TGCGCCAGCAGCTTGGCCTTAGCGGGAGGTCTCCCCTACAATGAGCAGTTCTTC
>TRBV6-6|-|TRBJ2-2|TRBD1
CASSRQGLNTGELFF
TGTGCCAGCAGCCGACAGGGTCTGAACACCGGGGAGCTGTTTTTT
>TRBV29-1|-|TRBJ1-2|TRBD1
CSVDSRGLGYGYTF
TGCAGCGTGGACTCCAGGGGGCTGGGATATGGCTACACCTTC
>TRBV14|-|TRBJ2-3|-
CASSQVQRATDTQYF
TGTGCCAGCAGCCAAGTTCAGCGGGCCACAGATACGCAGTATTTT
>TRBV4-1|-|TRBJ2-3|TRBD2
CASSQVWLAGATDTQYF
TGCGCCAGCAGCCAAGTGTGGCTAGCGGGAGCCACAGATACGCAGTATTTT
>TRBV5-1|-|TRBJ2-1|-
CASSLASYNEQFF
TGCGCCAGCAGCTTGGCCAGTTACAATGAGCAGTTCTTC
>TRBV19|-|TRBJ2-3|TRBD2
CASSKREAGTDTQYF
TGTGCCAGTTCCAAGCGGGAGGCGGGCACAGATACGCAGTATTTT
>TRBV6-6|-|TRBJ2-3|TRBD2
CASRGTSGRTDTQYF
TGTGCCAGCAGGGGGACTAGCGGGAGAACAGATACGCAGTATTTT
>TRBV7-3|-|TRBJ2-7|TRBD2
CASSLLASGFYEQYF
TGTGCCAGCAGCTTGTTAGCTAGCGGATTCTACGAGCAGTACTTC
>TRBV6-1|-|TRBJ1-4|-
CASSERGAWEKLFF
TGTGCCAGCAGTGAAAGGGGGGCGTGGGAAAAACTGTTTTTT
>TRBV4-2|-|TRBJ2-1|TRBD2
CASSQEGSGNSYNEQFF
TGTGCCAGCAGCCAAGAGGGTAGCGGGAACTCCTACAATGAGCAGTTCTTC
>TRBV5-1|-|TRBJ2-3|TRBD1
CASSLDGQGASDTQYF
TGCGCCAGCAGCTTGGATGGGCAGGGGGCGTCGGATACGCAGTATTTT
>TRBV6-5|-|TRBJ1-1|-
CASSRPNTEAFF
TGTGCCAGCAGTCGACCCAACACTGAAGCTTTCTTT
>TRBV7-9|many|TRBJ2-7|-
CASSLGSSIIYEQYF
TGTGCCAGCAGCTTAGGCAGTTCCATAATATACGAGCAGTACTTC
>TRBV5-1|once|TRBJ2-1|-
CASSGGRFSYNEQFF
TGCGCCAGCAGTGGTGGGAGGTTCTCCTACAATGAGCAGTTCTTC
>TRBV21-1|-|TRBJ2-2|-
CATTPGGPATGELFF
TGTGCCACTACGCCAGGGGGACCGGCCACCGGGGAGCTGTTTTTT
>TRBV11-2|-|TRBJ2-3|TRBD2
CASSLVRLAGVDTQYF
TGTGCCAGCAGCTTAGTTCGACTAGCGGGAGTAGATACGCAGTATTTT
>TRBV27|once|TRBJ1-4|-
CASSLFQGLPEKLFF
TGTGCCAGCAGTTTGTTCCAGGGGTTGCCGGAAAAACTGTTTTTT
>TRBV18|-|TRBJ2-7|-
CASSPPSRAYEQYF
TGTGCCAGCTCACCACCTTCCAGAGCCTACGAGCAGTACTTC
>TRBV9|-|TRBJ2-3|TRBD1
CASSYGDREADTQYF
TGTGCCAGCAGCTATGGGGACAGGGAGGCAGATACGCAGTATTTT
>TRBV7-2|few|TRBJ2-2|-
CASSLAPSGELFF
TGTGCCAGCAGCTTAGCGCCCTCCGGGGAGCTGTTTTTT
>TRBV7-9|-|TRBJ2-1|-
CASSLGVDNEQFF
TGTGCCAGCAGCTTAGGGGTCGACAATGAGCAGTTCTTC
>TRBV6-5|many|TRBJ2-5|-
CASSYQGQRETQYF
TGTGCCAGCAGTTACCAGGGGCAAAGAGAGACCCAGTACTTC
>TRBV5-1|-|TRBJ2-3|-
CASSSGTPSTDTQYF
TGCGCCAGCTCTAGTGGGACACCAAGCACAGATACGCAGTATTTT
>TRBV23-1|-|TRBJ1-2|-
CATLDRANYGYTF
TGCGCCACTTTGGACAGAGCTAACTATGGCTACACCTTC
>TRBV7-2|-|TRBJ2-3|-
CASSIQAPSTDTQYF
TGTGCCAGCAGCATACAGGCGCCAAGCACAGATACGCAGTATTTT
>TRBV5-4|-|TRBJ1-2|TRBD1
CASSLSSGGGGYTF
TGTGCCAGCAGCTTAAGCTCAGGGGGCGGTGGCTACACCTTC
>TRBV7-2|-|TRBJ2-7|TRBD2
CASRRFTGTSIDEQYF
TGTGCCAGCAGACGATTCACCGGGACTAGCATCGACGAGCAGTACTTC